The rows below give T cell receptor beta chains drawn from one sample of a study of beta chain features in type 1 diabetes. The protocol was immunoSEQ multiplex PCR, while the TCRdb copy is restricted to in-frame clones and leaves out a portion. The repertoire holds 200,000 to 250,000 clones, with 9.6% as singletons. Sequenced material: naive CD4+ T cells from blood. The receptor source for this set is a woman aged 18-29 years in good health. CDR3s include the opening cysteine and the closing phenylalanine or tryptophan. The D gene is left open where the match is weak. A clone size is listed for some rows: how often the clone was seen (once, few, many), or a class if it is expanded.

size | D | J | V | length | DNA | CDR3
few | TRBD2 | TRBJ2-1 | TRBV7-9 | 15 | TGTGCCAGCAGCTTACGCGGGGGGGCCTCGAATGAGCAGTTCTTC | CASSLRGGASNEQFF
few | - | TRBJ2-6 | TRBV5-1 | 16 | TGCGCCAGCAGCGTACAGGTGAACTCTGGGGCCAACGTCCTGACTTTC | CASSVQVNSGANVLTF
- | - | TRBJ2-2 | TRBV5-1 | 13 | TGCGCCAGCAGTTCCGGGAGCACCGGGGAGCTGTTTTTT | CASSSGSTGELFF
- | - | TRBJ2-7 | TRBV6-5 | 13 | TGTGCCAGTCAGGGACTGTCCTCCTACGAGCAGTACTTC | CASQGLSSYEQYF
- | TRBD2 | TRBJ2-1 | TRBV6-5 | 15 | TGTGCCAGCAGTTACTCTTTCGGGACTAACGATGAGCAGTTCTTC | CASSYSFGTNDEQFF
few | - | TRBJ1-3 | TRBV6-4 | 13 | TGTGCCAGCAGTGTGACAGATGGAAACACCATATATTTT | CASSVTDGNTIYF
- | TRBD1 | TRBJ1-1 | TRBV7-9 | 14 | TGTGCCAGCAGCGTGGACAGGGAGGACACTGAAGCTTTCTTT | CASSVDREDTEAFF
few | - | TRBJ1-1 | TRBV18 | 14 | TGTGCCAGCTCACCACCGAACAGGAACACTGAAGCTTTCTTT | CASSPPNRNTEAFF
- | - | TRBJ2-2 | TRBV19 | 12 | TGTGCCAGTAGTCTCTTTCCCGGGGAGCTGTTTTTT | CASSLFPGELFF
few | TRBD1 | TRBJ1-1 | TRBV15 | 19 | TGTGCCACCAGCAGATCACACGGGGACAGGGGATCTGGTCGCGCTGAAGCTTTCTTT | CATSRSHGDRGSGRAEAFF
few | TRBD2 | TRBJ2-5 | TRBV10-2 | 15 | TGCGCCAGCAGTGTACTAGCGGGAGTAGTAGAGACCCAGTACTTC | CASSVLAGVVETQYF
- | - | TRBJ2-5 | TRBV6-1 | 15 | TGTGCCAGCAGTGAAGCGCGACAGTTGGGAGAGACCCAGTACTTC | CASSEARQLGETQYF
few | TRBD1 | TRBJ1-4 | TRBV30 | 14 | TGTGCCTGGAGTCGACGGACAGGGGCTGAAAAACTGTTTTTT | CAWSRRTGAEKLFF
few | TRBD2 | TRBJ2-1 | TRBV5-6 | 16 | TGTGCCAGCAGCTCAGGCGGGGGGGTGATTTACAATGAGCAGTTCTTC | CASSSGGGVIYNEQFF
- | - | TRBJ1-2 | TRBV5-8 | 15 | TGTGCCAGCAGCTTGGCCCCGACAGCCTTATATGGCTACACCTTC | CASSLAPTALYGYTF
- | TRBD2 | TRBJ2-5 | TRBV6-1 | 14 | TGTGCCAGCAGTGGGGGAGGGGCCCAAGAGACCCAGTACTTC | CASSGGGAQETQYF
- | TRBD2 | TRBJ2-1 | TRBV6-4 | 17 | TGTGCCAGCAGTGAGGGACTAGCGGGGGGTGCCTACAATGAGCAGTTCTTC | CASSEGLAGGAYNEQFF
few | - | TRBJ2-2 | TRBV5-1 | 14 | TGCGCCAGCAGCCAAAACAGGGACACCGGGGAGCTGTTTTTT | CASSQNRDTGELFF
- | - | TRBJ1-1 | TRBV7-8 | 14 | TGTGCCAGCAGCTACCGACAGGCGAACACTGAAGCTTTCTTT | CASSYRQANTEAFF
- | TRBD1 | TRBJ2-1 | TRBV19 | 14 | TGTGCCAGTAGAACAGGGGGTGACTACAATGAGCAGTTCTTC | CASRTGGDYNEQFF
few | - | TRBJ2-7 | TRBV5-1 | 15 | TGCGCCAGCAGCTTGGGGACTCCCCCTGGCTACGAGCAGTACTTC | CASSLGTPPGYEQYF
few | - | TRBJ2-5 | TRBV2 | 11 | TGTGCCAGCAGCCCCGAAGAGACCCAGTACTTC | CASSPEETQYF
- | - | TRBJ2-1 | TRBV11-2 | 15 | TGTGCCAGCAGCTTTAGCGAGAGCTCCTACAATGAGCAGTTCTTC | CASSFSESSYNEQFF
- | TRBD1 | TRBJ1-1 | TRBV18 | 13 | TGTGCCAGCTCTCAAACAGGGGGCACTGAAGCTTTCTTT | CASSQTGGTEAFF
- | TRBD1 | TRBJ1-6 | TRBV9 | 15 | TGTGCCAGCAGCCCGCAGACAGGGGGCAATTCACCCCTCCACTTT | CASSPQTGGNSPLHF
- | - | TRBJ2-2 | TRBV4-1 | 15 | TGCGCCAGCAGCCAAGTACTAGCAAACACCGGGGAGCTGTTTTTT | CASSQVLANTGELFF
- | TRBD1 | TRBJ2-5 | TRBV18 | 13 | TGTGCCAGCTCACCAAAGGGGGCAGAGACCCAGTACTTC | CASSPKGAETQYF
- | TRBD2 | TRBJ2-7 | TRBV6-5 | 15 | TGTGCCAGCAGTACGGGACTAGCGGGAGTACACGAGCAGTACTTC | CASSTGLAGVHEQYF
few | - | TRBJ1-6 | TRBV5-1 | 15 | TGCGCCAGCAGCTTGGAATCCCCATTTAATTCACCCCTCCACTTT | CASSLESPFNSPLHF
- | - | TRBJ1-1 | TRBV5-1 | 15 | TGCGCCAGCAGCTTGTATGCGGGGATCAACACTGAAGCTTTCTTT | CASSLYAGINTEAFF
few | TRBD1 | TRBJ1-1 | TRBV29-1 | 13 | TGCAGCGTCGAAAGGACAGGGGGGACTGAAGCTTTCTTT | CSVERTGGTEAFF
few | - | TRBJ2-6 | TRBV5-4 | 17 | TGTGCCGGCCTAAGGGGAAAAGAGGTCTCTGGGGCCAACGTCCTGACTTTC | CAGLRGKEVSGANVLTF